The 27 T cell receptor beta chains below come from one sample, sequenced in a study of early T cells in non-severe SARS-CoV-2 infection. TCRdb used MiXCR to reprocess the 5' RACE reads, holding one entry per CDR3 protein. The sample includes just under 65,000 distinct CDR3 sequences, over 4.5% of them seen just once. The material sequenced was whole blood, taken at baseline. The source is an adult who was a healthcare worker with PCR-confirmed SARS-CoV-2 infection or an uninfected control (not recorded which).

This clonotype was seen repeatedly, ten times or more. The chain employs TRBV3-1 and TRBJ2-1, with D possibly being TRBD1 or TRBD2 (5 bases each). Germline CDR1 is LGHDT and CDR2 is YNNKEL (reference sequence). The CDR3 runs 17 residues. Trimming cost V 3 bases and J 5 bases, with 20 bases left between them. The CDR3 spells CASSHLQVVRANNEQFF. CDR3 DNA: TGTGCCAGCAGCCATTTACAGGTTGTGAGGGCAAACAATGAGCAGTTCTTC.

This clonotype was observed many times. The chain recombines TRBV12-3 or TRBV12-4 with TRBJ1-1, with TRBD1 as a possible D gene (5 bases). V lost 8 bases and J lost 1, with 14 bases in between. This CDR3 is built from 14 residues. In DNA, the CDR3 is TGTGCCAGCGGGTCGGGGGGAGGGAACACTGAAGCTTTCTTT. Translation: CASGSGGGNTEAFF.

This clonotype appeared many times. The chain recombines TRBV5-1 with TRBJ2-1; D gene unclear. CDR1 is SGHRS, CDR2 YFSETQ, per germline. Trimming removed 4 bases at V and 7 bases at J, with 9 bases between. The CDR3 runs 12 residues. The CDR3 coding sequence is TGCGCCAGCAGCCCCCCGGAGAATGAGCAGTTCTTC. It translates to CASSPPENEQFF. The whole variable domain, remainder taken from reference TRBV5-1 and TRBJ2-1, is KAGVTQTPRYLIKTRGQQVTLSCSPISGHRSVSWYQQTPGQGLQFLFEYFSETQRNKGNFPGRFSGRQFSNSRSEMNVSTLELGDSALYLCASSPPENEQFFGPGTRLTVL.

This clonotype was detected ten times or more. The chain joins TRBV9 to TRBJ1-1; 7 bases line up with TRBD1. CDR1 and CDR2 (germline): SGDLS, YYNGEE. V was clipped by 0 bases and J by 9 bases; unmatched bases: 5. This CDR3 region has 13 residues. The CDR3 region has the DNA TGTGCCAGCAGCGTAGACAGGGGTGGTCAAGCTTTCTTT. Translation gives CASSVDRGGQAFF.

The chain employs TRBV4-1 and TRBJ2-5; D remains ambiguous. The CDR3 has 13 amino acids. Trimming took 0 bases from V and 5 from J, leaving 7 bases between them. Germline V gene lookup returns CDR1 MGHRA and CDR2 YSYEKL. CDR3 sequence: CASSQERYETQYF. The DNA for the CDR3 is TGCGCCAGCAGCCAAGAACGTTATGAGACCCAGTACTTC.

This clonotype was seen a few times. The chain couples TRBV5-4 to TRBJ2-5; 7 bases match TRBD2. Trimming at V came to 4 bases and at J to 1 base, leaving 10 bases not matched to a gene. This CDR3 comprises 16 residues. CDR1 is SGHNT and CDR2 is YYREEE in the germline V gene (reference sequence). The CDR3 DNA sequence: TGTGCCAGCAGCGTTCCTATAGCGGGCGGCCAAGAGACCCAGTACTTC. The encoded protein is CASSVPIAGGQETQYF.

This clonotype came up many times. V gene TRBV6-4 combines with J gene TRBJ2-7; D possibly uses TRBD1 or TRBD2 (6 bases each). The CDR3 is 12 residues long. Per germline, CDR1 MRHNA and CDR2 SNTAGT. Trimming stripped 10 bases from V and 5 bases from J, with 15 bases between. The CDR3 DNA reads TGTGCCAAATGGGGGGCGCGGCACGAGCAGTACTTC. The encoded protein is CAKWGARHEQYF.

Many counts were recorded for this clonotype. This chain connects TRBV18 to TRBJ1-1; 7 bases map to TRBD1. V trimming: 2 bases; J trimming: 5 bases; junction bases outside the gene matches: 5. There are 14 residues in the CDR3. Germline lookup yields CDR1 KGHSH and CDR2 LQKENI. The CDR3 DNA reads as TGTGCCAGCTCACCAGGAGGGGGCGAGACTGAAGCTTTCTTT. This sequence encodes CASSPGGGETEAFF. Using reference TRBV18 and TRBJ1-1 for the parts outside the CDR3, the full variable domain is NAGVMQNPRHLVRRRGQEARLRCSPMKGHSHVYWYRQLPEEGLKFMVYLQKENIIDESGMPKERFSAEFPKEGPSILRIQQVVRGDSAAYFCASSPGGGETEAFFGQGTRLTVV.

The table lists this clonotype with many counts. The chain carries TRBV5-5 and TRBJ2-7; a possible D gene is TRBD1 (6 bases). The CDR3 spans 15 residues. The germline CDR1 and CDR2 sequences are SGHKS and YYEKEE (reference sequence). V was shortened by 1 base and J by 7 bases, with 18 bases between the two germline ends. CDR3 nucleotides: TGTGCCAGCAGCTTGCTAACAGGGACGTTCAATGAGCAGTACTTC. Amino acids: CASSLLTGTFNEQYF.

This clonotype was counted a few times. The V call is TRBV2, the J call TRBJ2-1, with D perhaps matching TRBD1 (5 bases). The CDR3 length is 16 residues. Trimming cost V 2 bases and J 6 bases, with 17 bases left between them. Germline lookup yields CDR1 SNHLY and CDR2 FYNNEI. The CDR3 sequence: CASSERETVVRNEQFF. In DNA, the CDR3 is TGTGCCAGCAGTGAACGAGAGACAGTTGTGCGCAATGAGCAGTTCTTC.

At least ten counts were recorded for this clonotype. The J gene is TRBJ1-1, the V gene TRBV10-3; TRBD1 matches 8 bases. The CDR3 is made up of 14 amino acids. The V gene's germline CDR1 is ENHRY and CDR2 SYGVKD. With V trimmed by 4 bases and J by 8 bases, 9 bases remained unmatched. CDR3 nucleotide sequence: TGTGCCATCAGTGGACAGGGGACCTCTTCAGAAGCTTTCTTT. Amino acids: CAISGQGTSSEAFF.

There are a few counts of this clonotype. CDR3 amino acids: CASSPGLGDTEAFF. In DNA form, the CDR3 reads TGTGCCAGCAGCCCAGGACTTGGGGACACTGAAGCTTTCTTT. The chain employs TRBV12-3 or TRBV12-4 and TRBJ1-1; no firm D call. Trimming stripped 6 bases from V and 3 bases from J, with 14 bases between. CDR3 length equals 14 residues.

The chain carries TRBV6-6 and TRBJ1-4; TRBD1 is a possible D gene (5 bases). The CDR3 sequence is 19 residues long. Between the trimmed V and J ends, which lost 2 bases and 0 bases, there was a span of 19 bases. Germline V gene data show CDR1 as MNHNY and CDR2 as SVGAGI (reference sequence). CDR3 protein: CASSYSGGYASATNEKLFF. For the CDR3, the DNA is TGTGCCAGCAGTTACAGCGGGGGGTATGCGTCAGCAACTAATGAAAAACTGTTTTTT.

The genes are TRBV19 and TRBJ2-7, with a weak D call TRBD2 (6 bases). The CDR3 is made up of 15 amino acids. CDR1 and CDR2 (germline): LNHDA, SQIVND (reference sequence). Trimming stripped 7 bases from V and 4 bases from J, with 20 bases between. The DNA for the CDR3 is TGTGCCAGTAAAGAGACGGGAGAGGGTAGTTACGAGCAGTACTTC. Encoded protein: CASKETGEGSYEQYF.

This clonotype was recorded at least ten times. The chain links TRBV12-3 or TRBV12-4 to TRBJ2-3, with D possibly called TRBD1 or TRBD2 (7 bases each). V was pared by 1 base and J by 0 bases, with 17 bases between. The CDR3 is 18 amino acids. The CDR3 DNA reads as TGTGCCAGCAGTTTAGAATCTTGGGAGGGGGCGAGCACAGATACGCAGTATTTT. It encodes CASSLESWEGASTDTQYF.

This clonotype was counted ten times or more. The chain has TRBV20-1 and TRBJ1-2; D is uncertain. The CDR3 runs to 11 residues. The ends were cut back, 0 bases at V and 10 bases at J, with 9 bases in the middle. Germline V gene lookup returns CDR1 DFQATT and CDR2 SNEGSKA (reference sequence). The CDR3 bases are TGCAGTGCTAGAGATCTTGGGGACTACACCTTC. Amino acid sequence: CSARDLGDYTF.

This clonotype was seen at least ten times. The chain has TRBV5-6 and TRBJ1-2; D is perhaps TRBD1 (5 bases). CDR1 and CDR2 (germline): SGHDT, YYEEEE. Trimming left V 0 bases short and J 3 bases short, with 18 bases between. CDR3 length: 17 amino acids. The DNA of the CDR3 is TGTGCCAGCAGCTTGGATGGAGGGGAGGGGACGGACTATGGCTACACCTTC. Translated, it gives CASSLDGGEGTDYGYTF.

J is TRBJ2-6 and V is TRBV27; D may match TRBD1 or TRBD2 (5 bases each). Trimming pared 0 bases from V and 0 bases from J, leaving 12 bases between. The CDR3 is made up of 18 amino acids. Germline values: CDR1 MNHEY, CDR2 SMNVEV (reference sequence). This CDR3 is CASSLSGRTLSGANVLTF. The CDR3 DNA reads TGTGCCAGCAGTTTATCGGGACGGACTCTCTCTGGGGCCAACGTCCTGACTTTC.

The chain has TRBV10-3 and TRBJ2-7; 11 nucleotides align to TRBD1. CDR1 and CDR2 (germline): ENHRY, SYGVKD. The junction had 6 bases not matched to a gene; V was cut back by 5 bases and J by 3 bases. CDR3 length: 15 residues. The CDR3 region has the DNA TGTGCCATCAGTTTTGGGACAGGGGGTGACTACGAGCAGTACTTC. Its protein product is CAISFGTGGDYEQYF.

This clonotype was recorded at least ten times. The chain is built from TRBV6-6 and TRBJ2-3; D remains unclear. The CDR3 spans 13 residues. Germline V CDR1 and CDR2: MNHNY, SVGAGI (reference sequence). Trimming took 1 base from V and 3 from J, leaving 5 bases between them. The CDR3 sequence: CASSYYGTDTQYF. CDR3 nucleotide sequence: TGTGCCAGCAGTTACTACGGTACAGATACGCAGTATTTT.

This clonotype occurred many times. V usage is TRBV7-6 and J usage is TRBJ2-1; perhaps TRBD2 as D (6 bases). V gave up 5 bases and J gave up 2 bases, with 13 bases separating them. The CDR3 covers 15 residues. Germline V gene lookup returns CDR1 SGHVS and CDR2 FNYEAQ. Here the CDR3 reads CASSATEGTYNEQFF. The CDR3 nucleotides are TGTGCCAGCAGCGCTACGGAGGGTACCTACAATGAGCAGTTCTTC.

This clonotype has a count of ten or more. The V call is TRBV6-5, the J call TRBJ1-6; D gene unclear. CDR1 is MNHEY and CDR2 is SVGAGI in the germline V gene. The germline V and J ends were trimmed by 7 bases and 7 bases, with 14 bases remaining between them. This CDR3 contains 14 residues. The CDR3 coding sequence is TGTGCCAGCACGGAGTCGGGTTGGAATTCACCCCTCCACTTT. It codes for CASTESGWNSPLHF.

This clonotype has at least ten counts. The chain is built from TRBV28 and TRBJ2-7; D could derive from TRBD1 or TRBD2 (5 bases each). Germline assignment: CDR1 MDHEN and CDR2 SYDVKM. There are 12 residues in the CDR3. Deletions cut 7 bases from V and 2 bases from J, with 9 bases between. Written as DNA, the CDR3 is TGTGCCAGCAAGGGACCTGCCTACGAGCAGTACTTC. Translating it yields CASKGPAYEQYF.

The sample holds many counts of this clonotype. The chain carries TRBV18 and TRBJ1-4, with D unclear. This CDR3 is built from 17 residues. V gave up 1 base and J gave up 4 bases, with 16 bases separating them. Germline values: CDR1 KGHSH, CDR2 LQKENI. The DNA of the CDR3 is TGTGCCAGCTCACCACAACGCGGCCACTTTCTTAATGAAAAACTGTTTTTT. It is translated as CASSPQRGHFLNEKLFF.

The sample holds many counts of this clonotype. The genes are TRBV18 and TRBJ1-3, with unresolved D. The CDR3 is made up of 12 amino acids. Trimming shortened V by 2 bases and J by 4 bases, and 3 bases separated the two germline ends. Germline loops: CDR1 KGHSH, CDR2 LQKENI. The CDR3 spells CASSPEGNTIYF. In DNA form, the CDR3 reads TGTGCCAGCTCACCAGAGGGAAACACCATATATTTT.

The V call is TRBV4-2, the J call TRBJ1-6, with a possible D match to TRBD1 (5 bases). Germline-derived CDR1 and CDR2 are LGHNA and YNFKEQ. There are 16 residues in the CDR3. The germline V and J ends were trimmed by 1 base and 7 bases, with 14 bases remaining between them. CDR3 sequence (DNA): TGTGCCAGCAGCCAAGTACCGCAGGGTGAGAATTCACCCCTCCACTTT. Protein product: CASSQVPQGENSPLHF.

V is TRBV29-1 and J is TRBJ1-2; D is unresolved. The CDR3 sequence is 14 residues long. V was clipped by 6 bases and J by 4 bases, with 18 bases between them. The germline V gene encodes CDR1 SQVTM and CDR2 ANQGSEA. In DNA, the CDR3 is TGCAGCGTCCGGATGACACTGAGAACCTATGGCTACACCTTC. It is translated as CSVRMTLRTYGYTF.